This is a list of T cell receptor beta chains from one sample in a study of OX40 agonist ivuxolimab in advanced cancers. The method was immunoSEQ multiplex PCR; TCRdb's version includes in-frame clones alone and lacks a portion of them. Of more than 65,000 clones in the sample, roughly 86% are singletons; the top ten hold 20% to 25%. The sample in question was CD4+ or CD8+ T cells sorted from blood, obtained in a trial of the OX40 agonist ivuxolimab. The receptors come from an adult with an advanced solid tumor such as melanoma, head and neck, liver or kidney cancer. Each CDR3 is given with its conserved first and last residue. D genes are given only for firm matches.

J gene | V gene | D gene | CDR3 DNA | CDR3 protein
TRBJ2-1 | TRBV2 | TRBD1 | TGTGCCAGCACTCCGGGACAGGGGGTTTTAAATGAGCAGTTCTTC | CASTPGQGVLNEQFF
TRBJ2-1 | TRBV11-2 | TRBD2 | TGTGCCAGCAGCTTAATAGCGGGAGTGGCCTACAATGAGCAGTTCTTC | CASSLIAGVAYNEQFF
TRBJ1-5 | TRBV2 | TRBD1 | TGTGCCAGCAGTGAAGGGACAGGTAATCAGCCCCAGCATTTT | CASSEGTGNQPQHF
TRBJ1-6 | TRBV19 | TRBD1 | TGTGCCAGTAGTCGGACAGGCGCTAATGATTATAATTCACCCCTCCACTTT | CASSRTGANDYNSPLHF
TRBJ2-2 | TRBV6-5 | TRBD1 | TGTGCCAGCAGTTACAACAGGGGAAACACCGGGGAGCTGTTTTTT | CASSYNRGNTGELFF
TRBJ1-4 | TRBV19 | TRBD1 | TGTGCCAGTAGTCCACGGACAGGTGCATCGTCATCCAATGAAAAACTGTTTTTT | CASSPRTGASSSNEKLFF
TRBJ1-1 | TRBV18 | TRBD1 | TGTGCCAGCTCAGCAACAGGGGGGGGATTCCTGAACACTGAAGCTTTCTTT | CASSATGGGFLNTEAFF
TRBJ2-6 | TRBV19 | NA | TGTGCCAGTAGGGTCTCTGGGGCCAACGTCCTGACTTTC | CASRVSGANVLTF
TRBJ1-1 | TRBV6-1 | NA | TGTGCCAGCAGTGAAGCAGGCCTGAACACTGAAGCTTTCTTT | CASSEAGLNTEAFF
TRBJ2-6 | TRBV5-1 | NA | TGCGCCAGCGCGACCCTCTCTGGGGCCAACGTCCTGACTTTC | CASATLSGANVLTF
TRBJ1-3 | TRBV4-3 | NA | TGCGCCAGCAGCCAAGATGGCGGGTCAGGAAACACCATATATTTT | CASSQDGGSGNTIYF